This T cell receptor beta chain was captured by sequencing in a study of CD8 T cells in Susac syndrome. The ends were cut back, 6 bases at V and 3 bases at J, with 6 bases in the middle. This CDR3 is built from 12 residues. Random hexamers were used to reverse transcribe an amount of about 0.45 to 1 ug RNA. A single record per CDR3 protein comes from TCRdb applying MiXCR to the immunoSEQ multiplex PCR reads. The sample comprises roughly 100,000 distinct CDR3 sequences, approximately 96% of which are singletons, and 0.55% to 0.75% rests with the top ten. The J gene is TRBJ2-4, the V gene TRBV12-3 or TRBV12-4; D gene ambiguous. The sequence was obtained from a human donor with Susac syndrome. The sample taken for sequencing was CD8+ T cells from PBMCs. The DNA of the CDR3 is TGTGCCAGCAGCCTCAGCAAAAACATTCAGTACTTC. Translating gives CASSLSKNIQYF.